This entry lists 29 T cell receptor beta chains sequenced from one sample in a study of OX40 agonist ivuxolimab in advanced cancers. Some clones are missing from TCRdb's copy, which holds only in-frame ones; the method was immunoSEQ multiplex PCR. Of 30,000 to 40,000 clones in the sample, over 85% were seen once. This specimen was CD4+ or CD8+ T cells sorted from blood, taken in a trial of the OX40 agonist ivuxolimab. The receptors here all came from an adult with an advanced solid tumor such as melanoma, head and neck, liver or kidney cancer.

The V and J genes are TRBV19 and TRBJ2-3; TRBD1 matches 8 bases. The CDR3 loop spans 16 amino acids. V shed 6 bases, J shed 2 bases, and the junction held 10 bases outside the gene matches. CDR1 is LNHDA and CDR2 is SQIVND in the germline V gene (reference sequence). The CDR3 region is CASRTLGQGDTDTQYF. Here the CDR3 DNA reads TGTGCCAGTAGAACCCTCGGACAGGGAGACACAGATACGCAGTATTTT.

The chain employs TRBV11-2 and TRBJ1-2; D perhaps matches TRBD1 (5 bases). Germline CDR1 and CDR2: SGHAT and FQNNGV. V was trimmed by 1 base and J by 4 bases, leaving 13 bases between them. The CDR3 runs to 15 residues. The DNA for the CDR3 is TGTGCCAGCAGCTTAGGGGTGGACACATTCTATGGCTACACCTTC. Its translation: CASSLGVDTFYGYTF.

The chain carries TRBV28 and TRBJ1-2; 7 bases match TRBD1. The length of the CDR3 is 14 residues. Germline V gene sequence: CDR1 MDHEN, CDR2 SYDVKM. Losses at the gene ends were 5 bases for V and 6 bases for J; bases not matched to a gene: 9. DNA of the CDR3: TGTGCCAGCAGTCAGACAGGGCAGCTGAATGGCTACACCTTC. The encoded protein is CASSQTGQLNGYTF.

This chain uses TRBV5-1 with TRBJ2-1, with a weak D call TRBD2 (6 bases). The V end was cut by 3 bases, the J end by 0 bases, with 13 bases between. From germline, CDR1 is SGHRS and CDR2 YFSETQ. The CDR3 is made up of 16 amino acids. In DNA, the CDR3 is TGCGCCAGCAGCTCCCTGGTCGGGGGCTCCTACAATGAGCAGTTCTTC. Protein product: CASSSLVGGSYNEQFF.

V usage is TRBV9 and J usage is TRBJ2-3; D is ambiguous. Trimming stripped 3 bases from V and 1 base from J, with 3 bases between. The CDR3 is made up of 12 amino acids. Looked up from germline, CDR1 is SGDLS and CDR2 is YYNGEE. In DNA form, the CDR3 reads TGTGCCAGCAGCGCCGGCACAGATACGCAGTATTTT. Translation: CASSAGTDTQYF.

The chain couples TRBV27 to TRBJ1-3; D is unclear. Trimming left V 6 bases short and J 2 bases short, with 14 bases between. The CDR3 runs to 15 residues. Germline V gives CDR1 MNHEY, CDR2 SMNVEV (reference sequence). CDR3 sequence reads: CASSLNHIPGNTIYF. Written as DNA, the CDR3 is TGTGCCAGCAGCCTAAACCATATACCTGGAAACACCATATATTTT.

The chain uses TRBV6-5 and TRBJ2-1, with 7 nucleotides matching TRBD2. Germline V gene data show CDR1 as MNHEY and CDR2 as SVGAGI. This CDR3 comprises 14 residues. V lost 5 bases to trimming and J lost 5 bases; unmatched junction nucleotides: 6. CDR3 protein: CASSKGTIHNEQFF. CDR3 nucleotide sequence: TGTGCCAGCAGTAAGGGGACTATTCACAATGAGCAGTTCTTC.

The chain combines TRBV6-5 with TRBJ2-5, with 10 positions matching TRBD1. Germline loops: CDR1 MNHEY, CDR2 SVGAGI. The CDR3 extends over 15 amino acids. V shed 6 bases and J 0 bases; nucleotides not matched to a gene: 4. CDR3 residues: CASSRDRGNQETQYF. As DNA, the CDR3 is TGTGCCAGCAGCCGGGACAGGGGAAACCAAGAGACCCAGTACTTC.

This clone showed up just once. V and J are TRBV13 and TRBJ1-3, with D perhaps TRBD1 (5 bases). Trimming stripped 1 base from V and 0 bases from J, with 13 bases between. Germline assignment: CDR1 PRHDT and CDR2 FYEKMQ (reference sequence). This CDR3 region has 17 residues. The CDR3 region is CASSLDVSTASGNTIYF. For the CDR3, the DNA is TGTGCCAGCAGCTTAGATGTTTCGACAGCCTCTGGAAACACCATATATTTT.

V usage is TRBV6-1 and J usage is TRBJ2-7; D might be TRBD2 (6 bases). V gave up 3 bases and J gave up 1 base, with 13 bases separating them. The CDR3 has 15 residues. The germline V gene has CDR1 MNHNS and CDR2 SASEGT. This chain's CDR3 is CASSDPWGVSYEQYF. CDR3 nucleotide sequence: TGTGCCAGCAGTGACCCCTGGGGGGTATCCTACGAGCAGTACTTC.

The chain is built from TRBV7-3 and TRBJ2-6, with D possibly called TRBD1 or TRBD2 (6 bases each). This CDR3 comprises 16 residues. Germline-derived CDR1 and CDR2 are SGHTA and FQGTGA. Between the trimmed V and J ends, which lost 5 bases and 4 bases, there was a span of 15 bases. CDR3 DNA: TGTGCCAGCAGCGGTCTCGGGGGCTCAGGGGCCAACGTCCTGACTTTC. It encodes CASSGLGGSGANVLTF.

The chain employs TRBV15 and TRBJ2-1; the match to TRBD2 covers 7 bases. The ends lost 8 bases at V and 2 bases at J; junction bases unmatched: 3. Germline V gene lookup returns CDR1 LNHNV and CDR2 YYDKDF (reference sequence). The CDR3 spans 13 residues. The DNA of the CDR3 is TGTGCCACCCGCCTAGCGGCCTACAATGAGCAGTTCTTC. Protein sequence: CATRLAAYNEQFF.

The genes are TRBV10-3 and TRBJ2-1, with 8 bases identical to TRBD2. Germline V gene sequence: CDR1 ENHRY, CDR2 SYGVKD. Trimming took 1 base from V and 2 from J; bases not matched to a gene: 4. The CDR3 runs 16 residues. The CDR3 DNA follows: TGTGCCATCAGTGAGTACGTTAGCGGGACCTACAATGAGCAGTTCTTC. This codes for CAISEYVSGTYNEQFF.

This sequence joins TRBV27 and TRBJ1-3; D is undetermined. Germline V gives CDR1 MNHEY, CDR2 SMNVEV (reference sequence). Trimming cost V 2 bases and J 4 bases, with 9 bases left between them. This CDR3 contains 14 residues. The chain's CDR3 is CASSLVGPGNTIYF. The CDR3 bases are TGTGCCAGCAGTTTAGTAGGGCCCGGAAACACCATATATTTT.

V and J are TRBV10-2 and TRBJ2-7, with a tentative D call TRBD1 (6 bases). Germline V lookup: CDR1 WSHSY, CDR2 SAAADI. The CDR3 is made up of 12 amino acids. V was clipped by 5 bases and J by 3 bases, with 8 bases between them. The CDR3 nucleotides read TGCGCCAGCAGTCAGGGGAACTACGAGCAGTACTTC. Its protein is CASSQGNYEQYF.

V gene TRBV6-5 combines with J gene TRBJ2-5; D may be TRBD2 (6 bases). V lost 0 bases and J lost 5, with 13 bases in between. CDR1 and CDR2 from the germline V gene are MNHEY and SVGAGI. This CDR3 spans 15 amino acids. The CDR3 here is CASSYSTGEQETQYF. The CDR3, as DNA: TGTGCCAGCAGTTACTCGACGGGGGAGCAGGAGACCCAGTACTTC.

V is TRBV19 and J is TRBJ1-2; D is perhaps TRBD1 (5 bases). Trimming stripped 0 bases from V and 5 bases from J, with 25 bases between. CDR1 LNHDA and CDR2 SQIVND come from the germline V gene (reference sequence). The CDR3 sequence is 19 residues long. CDR3 coding DNA: TGTGCCAGTAGTATAGACCGTCTTGGGACTCTCTCTCAGAGATATGGCTACACCTTC. Residues: CASSIDRLGTLSQRYGYTF.

V usage is TRBV5-6 and J usage is TRBJ2-7; D not resolved. Germline CDR1 reads SGHDT; CDR2 reads YYEEEE. V was trimmed by 1 base and J by 5 bases, leaving 4 bases between them. This CDR3 is built from 11 residues. Here the CDR3 DNA reads TGTGCCAGCAGCTTGACCCACGAGCAGTACTTC. Its translation is CASSLTHEQYF.

The chain combines TRBV5-4 with TRBJ1-4; TRBD1 aligns across 9 bases. The CDR3 sequence is 16 residues long. CDR1 SGHNT and CDR2 YYREEE come from the germline V gene (reference sequence). V shed 4 bases and J 10 bases; nucleotides not matched to a gene: 14. The CDR3 sequence: CASSPDRGFFIGKLFF. The CDR3 bases are TGTGCCAGCAGCCCGGACAGGGGATTTTTCATCGGAAAACTGTTTTTT.

This clone was picked up one time. The genes are TRBV21-1 and TRBJ2-3; TRBD1 is taken as the D call from the table, unchecked against the DNA. TRBV21-1 is a listed pseudogene. The CDR3 runs to 18 residues. CDR3 residues: CASSKAFGQGPSTDTQYF. For the CDR3, the DNA is TGTGCCAGCAGCAAAGCCTTTGGACAGGGGCCGAGCACAGATACGCAGTATTTT.

The gene calls are TRBV7-6 and TRBJ2-7; possibly TRBD1 or TRBD2 for D (5 bases each). V gave up 5 bases and J gave up 2 bases, with 10 bases separating them. The CDR3 is made up of 13 amino acids. Germline loops: CDR1 SGHVS, CDR2 FNYEAQ. The CDR3 DNA sequence: TGTGCCAGCAGCGAGGGGTCGGCCTACGAGCAGTACTTC. This encodes CASSEGSAYEQYF.

The rearrangement uses TRBV29-1 and TRBJ2-7; the match to TRBD2 covers 9 bases. J lost 2 bases, V lost 0 bases, and 17 bases had no gene match. This CDR3 is 19 amino acids long. CDR1 is SQVTM and CDR2 is ANQGSEA in the germline V gene. The chain's CDR3 is CSVEDSVLAGQGDTYEQYF. The CDR3 DNA reads TGCAGCGTTGAAGATTCGGTACTAGCGGGCCAAGGGGACACCTACGAGCAGTACTTC.

The V gene is TRBV4-2, the J gene TRBJ2-1; unclear D gene. Germline V CDR1 and CDR2: LGHNA, YNFKEQ. V gave up 3 bases and J gave up 4 bases, with 7 bases separating them. This CDR3 is 13 amino acids long. The CDR3 spells CASSQLYYNEQFF. The CDR3 DNA follows: TGTGCCAGCAGCCAGCTATATTACAATGAGCAGTTCTTC.

The chain links TRBV4-1 to TRBJ2-7, with TRBD2 as a possible D gene (5 bases). Trimming removed 3 bases at V and 0 bases at J, with 9 bases between. This CDR3 has 14 amino acids. Germline V gene lookup returns CDR1 MGHRA and CDR2 YSYEKL. CDR3 region: CASSQLAGSYEQYF. The DNA for the CDR3 is TGCGCCAGCAGCCAGCTCGCGGGCTCCTACGAGCAGTACTTC.

The V and J genes are TRBV5-5 and TRBJ1-2; TRBD1 is a possible D gene (6 bases). CDR3 length: 12 amino acids. The V end lost 4 bases, the J end lost 7 bases, and 11 bases lay between the germline ends. CDR1 is SGHKS, CDR2 YYEKEE, per germline (reference sequence). The CDR3 spells CASSPGAPGYTF. The CDR3 region has the DNA TGTGCCAGCAGCCCAGGGGCTCCTGGCTACACCTTC.

The V gene is TRBV28, the J gene TRBJ2-2, with 8 bases fitting TRBD1. Trimming cost V 2 bases and J 0 bases; bases outside gene matches: 2. The CDR3 covers 16 residues. CDR1 and CDR2 from the germline V gene are MDHEN and SYDVKM. The CDR3 nucleotides read TGTGCCAGCAGTTTACAGGGGGCAGCGAACACCGGGGAGCTGTTTTTT. Translated: CASSLQGAANTGELFF.

The sample holds one count of this clone. The chain links TRBV27 to TRBJ2-1; no clear D gene. The germline V gene has CDR1 MNHEY and CDR2 SMNVEV (reference sequence). CDR3 length: 12 amino acids. Trimming cost V 4 bases and J 9 bases, with 10 bases left between them. The chain's CDR3 is CASSSGLSEQFF. CDR3 nucleotide sequence: TGTGCCAGCAGTTCCGGCCTAAGTGAGCAGTTCTTC.

This chain connects TRBV18 to TRBJ2-7, with 8 nucleotides matching TRBD1. CDR1 and CDR2 from the germline V gene are KGHSH and LQKENI. The CDR3 spans 15 residues. Germline trimming cut 6 bases from V and 5 bases from J; bases unmatched to any gene: 12. The CDR3 DNA reads as TGTGCCAGCTCCCTCGAGGACAGGGTGCCCGACGAGCAGTACTTC. This gives the protein CASSLEDRVPDEQYF.

By sample share, this clone is medium-sized (0.01 to 0.1%). The chain carries TRBV5-1 and TRBJ2-5, with 11 bases fitting TRBD1. CDR3 size: 15 residues. CDR1 is SGHRS and CDR2 is YFSETQ in the germline V gene. Unmatched junction bases numbered 5, after V lost 3 bases and J lost 4 bases. The CDR3 protein is CASSSGQGAGETQYF. The CDR3 region has the DNA TGCGCCAGCAGCTCCGGACAGGGGGCGGGAGAGACCCAGTACTTC.